The 24 T cell receptor beta chains reported below all come from one sample, sequenced in a study of CD8 T cells in Susac syndrome. Random hexamers served to reverse transcribe about 0.5 to 1 ug RNA. TCRdb passed the immunoSEQ multiplex PCR reads through MiXCR, listing each CDR3 protein once. The sample has some 450,000 distinct CDR3 sequences; approximately 85% are singletons. The sequencing sample was made of CD8+ T cells from PBMCs. The source of these receptors is a human donor with multiple sclerosis.

This clonotype was detected a few times. The genes are TRBV7-6 and TRBJ1-1; D gene unclear. The CDR3 spans 16 residues. The germline gives CDR1 SGHVS, CDR2 FNYEAQ. With 3 bases removed from V and 3 bases from J, the gap between germline ends came to 17 bases. This chain's CDR3 is CASSFPLTGEDTEAFF. The CDR3 nucleotides are TGTGCCAGCAGCTTCCCCCTAACCGGGGAGGACACTGAAGCTTTCTTT.

The J gene is TRBJ2-1, the V gene TRBV7-8, with D tentatively TRBD2 (6 bases). Trimming took off 7 bases at V and 6 bases at J, with 19 bases between the two ends. The CDR3 is 15 amino acids. CDR1 is SGHVS and CDR2 is FQNEAQ in the germline V gene. CDR3 amino acids: CASTLREEKVNEQFF. The CDR3 bases are TGTGCCAGCACCCTTAGGGAGGAAAAGGTCAATGAGCAGTTCTTC.

This chain's CDR3 is CASSLRVSGTGTQYF. The CDR3 region has the DNA TGTGCCAGCAGTTTGAGGGTTAGCGGGACGGGTACGCAGTATTTT. V and J are TRBV28 and TRBJ2-3, with TRBD2 identical over 8 bases. CDR3 length equals 15 residues. The germline CDR1 and CDR2 sequences are MDHEN and SYDVKM. The V segment lost 3 bases and the J segment 8 bases; nucleotides outside the gene matches: 10. Supplemented by reference TRBV28 and TRBJ2-3, the full variable domain reads DVKVTQSSRYLVKRTGEKVFLECVQDMDHENMFWYRQDPGLGLRLIYFSYDVKMKEKGDIPEGYSVSREKKERFSLILESASTNQTSMYLCASSLRVSGTGTQYFGPGTRLTVL.

The chain employs TRBV30 and TRBJ1-1, with D possibly being TRBD1 (5 bases). CDR1 is GTSNPN and CDR2 is SVGIG in the germline V gene (reference sequence). The CDR3 is 17 amino acids. The V end lost 4 bases, the J end lost 0 bases, and 21 bases lay between the germline ends. CDR3 in amino acids: CAWIWGDGGSMNTEAFF. CDR3 nucleotides: TGTGCCTGGATCTGGGGTGATGGGGGGAGCATGAACACTGAAGCTTTCTTT.

The sample holds a few counts of this clonotype. The chain is built from TRBV20-1 and TRBJ2-1; maybe TRBD1 (7 bases). The germline V and J ends were trimmed by 3 bases and 9 bases, with 18 bases remaining between them. Germline lookup yields CDR1 DFQATT and CDR2 SNEGSKA (reference sequence). CDR3 length: 14 residues. Written as DNA, the CDR3 is TGCAGTGCTAGTACCCAGGGGGGAGGCGGTGAGCAGTTCTTC. Translation gives CSASTQGGGGEQFF.

The rearrangement links TRBV27 to TRBJ2-1; D ambiguous. The V gene's germline CDR1 is MNHEY and CDR2 SMNVEV (reference sequence). The V end lost 2 bases, the J end lost 5 bases, and 13 bases lay between the germline ends. The CDR3 extends over 15 amino acids. CDR3 sequence reads: CASSLEFFGDNEQFF. CDR3 DNA sequence: TGTGCCAGCAGTTTAGAGTTTTTCGGTGACAATGAGCAGTTCTTC.

The CDR3 loop reads CASSYGGGQYGYTF. CDR3 nucleotide sequence: TGTGCCAGCAGCTACGGAGGGGGGCAGTATGGCTACACCTTC. This chain links TRBV7-6 with TRBJ1-2; possible D gene TRBD1, 6 bases. This CDR3 contains 14 residues. Germline CDR1 is SGHVS and CDR2 is FNYEAQ. Trimming cost V 4 bases and J 5 bases, with 14 bases left between them.

V gene TRBV10-3 combines with J gene TRBJ2-5; weak D call: TRBD2 (5 bases). This CDR3 comprises 16 residues. Germline CDR1 ENHRY, CDR2 SYGVKD. V dropped 3 bases and J dropped 0 bases, with 14 bases sitting between them. The CDR3 reads CAISDYEEGYQETQYF. DNA of the CDR3: TGTGCCATCAGTGATTATGAAGAGGGTTACCAAGAGACCCAGTACTTC.

The gene calls are TRBV28 and TRBJ2-7; 11 nucleotides match TRBD2. There are 17 residues in the CDR3. Germline loops: CDR1 MDHEN, CDR2 SYDVKM. Trimming removed 2 bases from V and 0 bases from J; junction bases left unmatched: 6. CDR3 sequence reads: CASSLGLAGRLSYEQYF. CDR3 in DNA: TGTGCCAGCAGTTTAGGACTAGCGGGCCGCCTCTCCTACGAGCAGTACTTC. The entire variable domain, with the rest obtained from reference TRBV28 and TRBJ2-7, is as follows: DVKVTQSSRYLVKRTGEKVFLECVQDMDHENMFWYRQDPGLGLRLIYFSYDVKMKEKGDIPEGYSVSREKKERFSLILESASTNQTSMYLCASSLGLAGRLSYEQYFGPGTRLTVT.

The V gene is TRBV30, the J gene TRBJ2-1; 9 nucleotides match TRBD2. CDR1 GTSNPN and CDR2 SVGIG come from the germline V gene (reference sequence). This CDR3 is built from 14 residues. The CDR3 protein is CAIAGVNPYNEQFF. The CDR3 region has the DNA TGTGCGATAGCGGGGGTAAATCCTTACAATGAGCAGTTCTTC. The full variable domain, with the rest looked up from reference TRBV30 and TRBJ2-1, is SQTIHQWPATLVQPVGSPLSLECTVEGTSNPNLYWYRQAAGRGLQLLFYSVGIGQISSEVPQNLSASRPQDRQFILSSKKLLLSDSGFYLCAIAGVNPYNEQFFGPGTRLTVL.

This rearrangement joins TRBV6-1 to TRBJ1-2; tentative D call: TRBD1 (6 bases). V was cut by 1 base and J by 8 bases, with 14 bases left in between. The germline V gene has CDR1 MNHNS and CDR2 SASEGT. The CDR3 spans 14 residues. The CDR3 reads CASSEVGGALGYTF. In DNA form, the CDR3 reads TGTGCCAGCAGTGAAGTTGGGGGGGCCCTCGGCTACACCTTC.

The chain has TRBV6-5 and TRBJ2-7; D ambiguous. V lost 2 bases and J 3 bases, leaving 23 bases between the germline ends. CDR1 is MNHEY, CDR2 SVGAGI, per germline. The CDR3 extends over 18 amino acids. The CDR3 protein is CASSYRARIMSADYEQYF. The CDR3 DNA reads as TGTGCCAGCAGTTACAGGGCGAGGATAATGTCGGCCGACTACGAGCAGTACTTC.

This clonotype was recorded a few times. This sequence joins TRBV2 and TRBJ2-7; possibly TRBD2 for D (5 bases). V lost 6 bases, J lost 0 bases, and 9 bases lay in between. The CDR3 loop spans 13 amino acids. Germline CDR1 SNHLY, CDR2 FYNNEI. The CDR3 here is CASSGLASYEQYF. CDR3 sequence (DNA): TGTGCCAGCAGCGGTCTAGCCTCCTACGAGCAGTACTTC.

The chain links TRBV12-5 to TRBJ2-1, with 7 bases matching TRBD1. This CDR3 contains 17 residues. V lost 6 bases and J lost 6; bases outside the gene matches: 17. Per the germline V gene, CDR1 is LGHNT and CDR2 is FRNRAP. The CDR3 loop reads CASGPPPDRESPNEQFF. The DNA for the CDR3 is TGTGCTAGTGGCCCTCCGCCAGACAGGGAATCTCCCAATGAGCAGTTCTTC.

The CDR3 nucleotides read TGTGCCTCCACGTCGGATTCACCTGGCTACACCTTC. Translating gives CASTSDSPGYTF. This chain links TRBV10-3 with TRBJ1-2; no reliable D call. Germline CDR1 and CDR2: ENHRY and SYGVKD. CDR3 length equals 12 residues. The germline V and J ends were trimmed by 11 bases and 7 bases, with 17 bases remaining between them.

The chain joins TRBV6-5 to TRBJ2-3; no clear D. The V gene lost 0 bases and the J gene lost 0 bases, with 7 bases spanning the gap. This CDR3 comprises 15 residues. The germline V gene has CDR1 MNHEY and CDR2 SVGAGI. The CDR3 spells CASSYSIESTDTQYF. The CDR3 DNA reads as TGTGCCAGCAGTTACTCGATAGAGAGCACAGATACGCAGTATTTT.

The chain has TRBV6-1 and TRBJ2-7; 7 bases fit TRBD1. The CDR3 has 15 amino acids. The V and J ends lost 0 bases and 5 bases, in that order; junction bases with no gene match: 7. The germline V gene encodes CDR1 MNHNS and CDR2 SASEGT. The CDR3 region has the DNA TGTGCCAGCAGTGAAGCAACAGGGGCGGCGAACGAGCAGTACTTC. Protein sequence: CASSEATGAANEQYF.

This rearrangement joins TRBV27 to TRBJ2-1; the D gene could be TRBD1 or TRBD2 (5 bases each). The CDR3 length is 12 residues. From germline, CDR1 is MNHEY and CDR2 SMNVEV (reference sequence). The V end was cut by 5 bases, the J end by 10 bases, with 12 bases between. The CDR3 loop reads CASSQTKGEQFF. CDR3 sequence (DNA): TGTGCCAGCAGTCAGACTAAGGGGGAGCAGTTCTTC.

This clonotype was detected only a few times. The chain recombines TRBV11-3 with TRBJ2-1; 9 bases are shared with TRBD2. With 5 bases clipped from V and 7 bases from J, the junction kept 24 bases outside the gene matches. Germline V gene sequence: CDR1 SGHNT, CDR2 YENEEA. This CDR3 has 20 residues. For the CDR3, the DNA is TGTGCCAGCAGCGACCCCGTTCGGGGGCTAGCGGGGCACACGGGGAATGAGCAGTTCTTC. This encodes CASSDPVRGLAGHTGNEQFF.

This chain uses TRBV14 with TRBJ1-1; D remains unclear. Trimming shortened V by 3 bases and J by 6 bases, and 11 bases separated the two germline ends. CDR3 length: 13 amino acids. CDR1 and CDR2 from the germline V gene are SGHDN and FVKESK. DNA of the CDR3: TGTGCCAGCAGCCATGAGGGTCGGCCTGAAGCTTTCTTT. Protein sequence: CASSHEGRPEAFF.

The V gene is TRBV7-9, the J gene TRBJ2-1; TRBD1 agrees at 8 bases. Germline assignment: CDR1 SEHNR and CDR2 FQNEAQ (reference sequence). The CDR3 runs to 14 residues. V lost 1 base and J lost 8; bases outside the gene matches: 4. The CDR3, as DNA: TGTGCCAGCAGCTTAGAGACAGGGGTGGATGAGCAGTTCTTC. This encodes CASSLETGVDEQFF.

V and J are TRBV28 and TRBJ1-4; no firm D call. V was shortened by 6 bases and J by 6 bases, with 17 bases between the two germline ends. The CDR3 runs to 15 residues. Germline lookup yields CDR1 MDHEN and CDR2 SYDVKM. CDR3 loop: CASSPEGHRDEKLFF. The CDR3 region has the DNA TGTGCCAGCAGCCCAGAGGGCCACCGGGATGAAAAACTGTTTTTT.

V is TRBV27 and J is TRBJ2-3, with no clear D. The germline V and J ends were trimmed by 5 bases and 5 bases, with 8 bases remaining between them. The CDR3 spans 12 residues. From germline, CDR1 is MNHEY and CDR2 SMNVEV (reference sequence). Here the CDR3 reads CASSARGDTQYF. CDR3 nucleotide sequence: TGTGCCAGCAGTGCCAGAGGAGATACGCAGTATTTT.

The chain has TRBV29-1 and TRBJ2-1; D is unresolved. CDR1 SQVTM and CDR2 ANQGSEA come from the germline V gene. Between the trimmed V and J ends, which lost 0 bases and 1 base, there was a span of 10 bases. The CDR3 consists of 15 residues. CDR3 protein: CSVEDLSVSYNEQFF. In DNA form, the CDR3 reads TGCAGCGTTGAAGATTTGTCGGTTTCCTACAATGAGCAGTTCTTC.